The 16 T cell receptor beta chains given below trace back to one sample, sequenced in a study of CD8 T cells in ankylosing spondylitis. Study-level findings and limits: A motif in TCR beta, a set of under ten highly homologous variants, appeared characteristic of ankylosing spondylitis blood.

TCRdb re-called the 5' RACE reads with MiXCR, one entry per CDR3 protein. This repertoire shows some 800,000 distinct CDR3 sequences, approximately 12% found once; its top ten account for 0.51%. No cognate antigen is known for these TCRs. The material sequenced was blood, either unsorted or a sorted T cell fraction (not recorded which). The receptors come from a male donor with ankylosing spondylitis.

The chain uses TRBV20-1 and TRBJ1-5; possibly TRBD1 for D (5 bases). V dropped 0 bases and J dropped 9 bases, with 18 bases sitting between them. The CDR3 spans 15 residues. In germline, CDR1 is DFQATT, CDR2 SNEGSKA (reference sequence). The CDR3 bases are TGCAGTGCTAGAGATGTACGCCAGGGTGATGGGCCCCAGCATTTT. Amino acids: CSARDVRQGDGPQHF.

This clonotype appeared a few times. V usage is TRBV4-3 and J usage is TRBJ1-2, with 8 nucleotides matching TRBD1. Per the germline V gene, CDR1 is LGHNA and CDR2 is YSLEER. With V trimmed by 0 bases and J by 8 bases, 5 bases remained unmatched. The CDR3 has 14 amino acids. CDR3 coding DNA: TGCGCCAGCAGCCAAGATCTGGCAGGGGGCGGCTACACCTTC. Translated: CASSQDLAGGGYTF.

This clonotype has a count of ten or more. This rearrangement joins TRBV7-9 to TRBJ1-5, with 7 bases aligning to TRBD1. Losses at the gene ends were 5 bases for V and 5 bases for J; bases not matched to a gene: 3. Germline-derived CDR1 and CDR2 are SEHNR and FQNEAQ (reference sequence). CDR3 length: 13 residues. This CDR3 reads CASSRDSYQPQHF. DNA for the CDR3: TGTGCCAGCAGCCGGGACAGTTATCAGCCCCAGCATTTT.

The V call is TRBV6-5, the J call TRBJ2-7, with TRBD2 matching 14 bases. The germline V gene has CDR1 MNHEY and CDR2 SVGAGI. Unmatched junction bases numbered 12, after V lost 5 bases and J lost 9 bases. This CDR3 has 16 residues. Here the CDR3 DNA reads TGTGCCAGCAGTCACCGTGGACTAGCGGGAGGTCCCGGGCAGTACTTC. Its protein product is CASSHRGLAGGPGQYF.

This clonotype was seen at least ten times. The V call is TRBV28, the J call TRBJ2-7; D is ambiguous. Germline loops: CDR1 MDHEN, CDR2 SYDVKM. The length of the CDR3 is 15 residues. The V and J ends lost 3 bases and 3 bases respectively, with 15 bases between them. The CDR3 DNA reads TGTGCCAGCAGTTTGTCGGGTACACAGAACTACGAGCAGTACTTC. This encodes CASSLSGTQNYEQYF.

This clonotype was seen many times. The chain carries TRBV5-5 and TRBJ2-5; D not resolved. The length of the CDR3 is 13 residues. V dropped 6 bases and J dropped 1 base, with 10 bases sitting between them. From germline, CDR1 is SGHKS and CDR2 YYEKEE (reference sequence). The CDR3 nucleotides read TGTGCCAGCAAAGCTGAGGCCCAAGAGACCCAGTACTTC. Translated: CASKAEAQETQYF.

The CDR3 bases are TGCAGTGCTAGAGATCGTAGACAGGGGACCGGGGAGCTGTTTTTT. Protein: CSARDRRQGTGELFF. The V call is TRBV20-1, the J call TRBJ2-2; 8 bases fit TRBD1. Germline CDR1 and CDR2: DFQATT and SNEGSKA (reference sequence). V lost 0 bases and J lost 5; bases outside the gene matches: 5. This CDR3 is 15 amino acids long.

A few counts support this clonotype. CDR3 in DNA: TGTGCCACCAGTGATAATGGGGACAGCAATGAAAAACTGTTTTTT. Translating it yields CATSDNGDSNEKLFF. This chain uses TRBV24-1 with TRBJ1-4; 7 bases fit TRBD1. J was trimmed by 5 bases and V by 3 bases; bases with no gene match: 5. This CDR3 contains 15 residues. The germline V gene has CDR1 KGHDR and CDR2 SFDVKD.

V is TRBV20-1 and J is TRBJ2-1; D is possibly TRBD2 (5 bases). Trimming removed 5 bases at V and 3 bases at J, with 20 bases between. CDR3 length: 16 residues. From germline, CDR1 is DFQATT and CDR2 SNEGSKA (reference sequence). The CDR3 spells CSAPRPQTTFYNEQFF. The CDR3 DNA sequence: TGCAGTGCTCCTAGGCCCCAGACTACCTTCTACAATGAGCAGTTCTTC.

This clonotype was seen repeatedly, ten times or more. This chain joins TRBV9 and TRBJ1-1; 7 nucleotides match TRBD1. The CDR3 runs 14 residues. Germline loops: CDR1 SGDLS, CDR2 YYNGEE. Unmatched junction bases numbered 6, after V lost 3 bases and J lost 4 bases. The CDR3 DNA reads TGTGCCAGCAGCGGGGGACAGTGGCCCACTGAAGCTTTCTTT. Protein sequence: CASSGGQWPTEAFF. Drawing the rest from reference TRBV9 and TRBJ1-1, the complete variable domain is DSGVTQTPKHLITATGQRVTLRCSPRSGDLSVYWYQQSLDQGLQFLIQYYNGEERAKGNILERFSAQQFPDLHSELNLSSLELGDSALYFCASSGGQWPTEAFFGQGTRLTVV.

This sequence joins TRBV28 and TRBJ1-2, with TRBD1 matching 9 bases. The CDR3 extends over 15 amino acids. The trim removed 3 bases at V and 3 bases at J, leaving 5 bases unmatched. Germline V gives CDR1 MDHEN, CDR2 SYDVKM. The CDR3 coding sequence is TGTGCCAGCAGTTTGACAGGGGGTGACGACTATGGCTACACCTTC. The encoded protein is CASSLTGGDDYGYTF.

This clonotype was counted a few times. The chain couples TRBV20-1 to TRBJ1-4; D gene uncertain. The CDR3 has 14 amino acids. Germline values: CDR1 DFQATT, CDR2 SNEGSKA (reference sequence). V was pared by 4 bases and J by 3 bases, with 12 bases between. The CDR3 DNA sequence: TGCAGTGCTACCGCAAGAGCGGCTAATGAAAAACTGTTTTTT. Its protein is CSATARAANEKLFF.

This clonotype has a count of ten or more. The chain combines TRBV6-2 or TRBV6-3 with TRBJ1-2; 10 nucleotides line up with TRBD1. Germline V gene data show CDR1 as MNHEY and CDR2 as SVGEGT. The CDR3 spans 14 residues. V gave up 7 bases and J gave up 4 bases; unmatched junction bases: 6. In DNA form, the CDR3 reads TGTGCCAGCACCAGGACAGGGGGTCGCTATGGCTACACCTTC. It specifies CASTRTGGRYGYTF.

This chain uses TRBV30 with TRBJ2-1; weak D call: TRBD1 (6 bases). The germline V gene encodes CDR1 GTSNPN and CDR2 SVGIG (reference sequence). The CDR3 length is 13 residues. The V end was cut by 4 bases, the J end by 4 bases, with 11 bases between. The CDR3 reads CAWTGQPYNEQFF. Here the CDR3 DNA reads TGTGCCTGGACAGGACAGCCTTACAATGAGCAGTTCTTC.

Ten or more counts support this clonotype. The chain joins TRBV18 to TRBJ2-1; 9 bases agree with TRBD1. After removal of 6 bases from V and 5 bases from J, the junction contained 8 bases not matched to a gene. The length of the CDR3 is 15 residues. Germline CDR1 reads KGHSH; CDR2 reads LQKENI. CDR3 nucleotides: TGTGCCAGCTCTCTGGGACAGGGCGCCCACAATGAGCAGTTCTTC. Encoded protein: CASSLGQGAHNEQFF. Full variable domain (outside the CDR3, taken from reference TRBV18 and TRBJ2-1): NAGVMQNPRHLVRRRGQEARLRCSPMKGHSHVYWYRQLPEEGLKFMVYLQKENIIDESGMPKERFSAEFPKEGPSILRIQQVVRGDSAAYFCASSLGQGAHNEQFFGPGTRLTVL.

This clonotype was picked up many times. Germline is not matched at one junction end, which may reflect a read error. V gene TRBV5-1 combines with J gene TRBJ2-2; D gene unclear. There are 14 residues in the CDR3. From germline, CDR1 is SGHRS and CDR2 YFSETQ. CDR3 sequence reads: CASSLEGNTGELFF. In DNA, the CDR3 is TGTGCCAGCAGCTTAGAAGGGAACACCGGGGAGCTGTTTTTT.